The text below deals with one T cell receptor (beta chain). Terminally differentiated effector memory CD45RA+ cells were left out of the naive CD8 fraction, which was CD45RO-negative and positively selected for CCR7. V was clipped by 4 bases and J by 7 bases, with 14 bases between them. Germline-derived CDR1 and CDR2 are SNHLY and FYNNEI. The CDR3 consists of 14 residues. TCRdb keeps only in-frame clones here, not all; method: immunoSEQ multiplex PCR. The profile shows 560,000 or so clones, approximately 96% of them singletons. The source of the sample is a study of shared clonotypes between healthy human individuals. Looking at the study overall: Each donor's CD8 memory used one plate, CD8 naive two, each CD4 subset three.

V is TRBV2 and J is TRBJ2-1, with D possibly matching TRBD2 (5 bases). The sequence came from a woman aged 25-40 years in good health. Source material: naive CD8+ T cells sorted from blood. Here the CDR3 DNA reads TGTGCCAGCAGTGTACGGGATGACTTGAATGAGCAGTTCTTC. Translation gives CASSVRDDLNEQFF.